Shown below are 29 T cell receptor beta chains from a single sample sequenced in a study of T cell changes during pregnancy in multiple sclerosis. Assay: immunoSEQ multiplex PCR; the TCRdb copy retains only in-frame clones and omits some. The data contain around 63,000 clones, roughly 92% of them singletons. Specimen: CD8+ T cells from peripheral blood mononuclear cells, collected in the third trimester of pregnancy. The receptors derive from a female donor in good health, enrolled as a control in a pregnancy study.

CDR3 DNA: TGTGCCAGCAGCCAAGACAGGGGGTATAACTATGGCTACACCTTC. The encoded protein is CASSQDRGYNYGYTF. The V and J genes are TRBV4-2 and TRBJ1-2; 7 bases agree with TRBD1. CDR3 length: 15 amino acids. CDR1 and CDR2 (germline): LGHNA, YNFKEQ. The V and J ends lost 0 bases and 1 base, in that order; junction bases with no gene match: 2.

The CDR3 coding sequence is TGTGCCAGCAGCTTAAGTCTTGCGACAGGGGGGCGAGCTAATGAAAAACTGTTTTTT. Protein sequence: CASSLSLATGGRANEKLFF. The chain couples TRBV7-6 to TRBJ1-4; 9 bases agree with TRBD1. Germline V CDR1 and CDR2: SGHVS, FNYEAQ. This CDR3 is built from 19 residues. V dropped 2 bases and J dropped 3; count of bases not matched to a gene: 13.

The chain employs TRBV27 and TRBJ1-4; no clear D. CDR1 MNHEY and CDR2 SMNVEV come from the germline V gene (reference sequence). Trimming pared 3 bases from V and 7 bases from J, leaving 6 bases between. This CDR3 region has 12 residues. The CDR3: CASSFGGEKLFF. The CDR3 DNA reads TGTGCCAGCAGTTTTGGAGGTGAAAAACTGTTTTTT.

The chain couples TRBV29-1 to TRBJ1-2, with D perhaps TRBD1 (5 bases). The V and J ends lost 0 bases and 3 bases respectively, with 11 bases between them. The CDR3 totals 14 residues. Germline CDR1 and CDR2: SQVTM and ANQGSEA. CDR3 bases: TGCAGCGTTGAAGATCAGGGCCGGGACTATGGCTACACCTTC. It encodes CSVEDQGRDYGYTF.

The gene calls are TRBV13 and TRBJ2-7; 11 bases line up with TRBD1. This CDR3 comprises 16 residues. Germline CDR1 is PRHDT and CDR2 is FYEKMQ (reference sequence). The junction had 10 bases not matched to a gene; V was cut back by 0 bases and J by 9 bases. CDR3 DNA sequence: TGTGCCAGCAGCTTAGGGATGGACAGGGGGCCCTCCGGGCAGTACTTC. Protein product: CASSLGMDRGPSGQYF. The full variable domain, with the rest looked up from reference TRBV13 and TRBJ2-7, is AAGVIQSPRHLIKEKRETATLKCYPIPRHDTVYWYQQGPGQDPQFLISFYEKMQSDKGSIPDRFSAQQFSDYHSELNMSSLELGDSALYFCASSLGMDRGPSGQYFGPGTRLTVT.

This chain links TRBV19 with TRBJ2-1; perhaps TRBD1 as D (5 bases). Germline V CDR1 and CDR2: LNHDA, SQIVND (reference sequence). This CDR3 contains 16 residues. V dropped 6 bases and J dropped 2 bases, with 17 bases sitting between them. This CDR3 reads CASRGGAYMTYNEQFF. The CDR3 DNA follows: TGTGCCAGTAGGGGTGGGGCCTATATGACCTACAATGAGCAGTTCTTC.

The chain combines TRBV5-8 with TRBJ2-1, with D possibly TRBD1 on 6 matching bases. The V end lost 4 bases, the J end lost 1 base, and 12 bases lay between the germline ends. CDR3 length: 15 amino acids. Germline lookup yields CDR1 SGHTS and CDR2 YDEGEE. Here the CDR3 reads CASSTGQLSYNEQFF. The CDR3 DNA follows: TGTGCCAGCAGCACCGGACAGCTGTCCTACAATGAGCAGTTCTTC.

The V call is TRBV10-3, the J call TRBJ2-1; 9 positions match TRBD2. J gave up 6 bases and V 2 bases, and 5 bases lay outside the gene matches. The CDR3 covers 15 residues. CDR1 ENHRY and CDR2 SYGVKD come from the germline V gene. This CDR3 is CAISEGTSLSNEQFF. CDR3 coding DNA: TGTGCCATCAGTGAGGGGACTAGCCTCTCCAATGAGCAGTTCTTC.

CDR3 residues: CASSQGSGKNNEQFF. CDR3 in DNA: TGCGCCAGCAGCCAAGGTTCAGGAAAAAACAATGAGCAGTTCTTC. This chain connects TRBV4-3 to TRBJ2-1; D is unclear. Deletions cut 1 base from V and 5 bases from J, with 12 bases between. This CDR3 is 15 amino acids long. Germline-derived CDR1 and CDR2 are LGHNA and YSLEER.

The V gene is TRBV5-6, the J gene TRBJ2-7; D unresolved. The CDR3 sequence is 12 residues long. Per the germline V gene, CDR1 is SGHDT and CDR2 is YYEEEE. V lost 0 bases and J 4 bases, leaving 5 bases between the germline ends. CDR3 in amino acids: CASSLGTYEQYF. CDR3 DNA sequence: TGTGCCAGCAGCTTGGGAACATACGAGCAGTACTTC. Filled out from reference TRBV5-6 and TRBJ2-7, the complete variable domain reads DAGVTQSPTHLIKTRGQQVTLRCSPKSGHDTVSWYQQALGQGPQFIFQYYEEEERQRGNFPDRFSGHQFPNYSSELNVNALLLGDSALYLCASSLGTYEQYFGPGTRLTVT.

The V and J genes are TRBV7-9 and TRBJ1-4; possible D gene TRBD1, 5 bases. This CDR3 is built from 14 residues. V was trimmed by 4 bases and J by 6 bases, leaving 12 bases between them. Germline V gives CDR1 SEHNR, CDR2 FQNEAQ (reference sequence). The CDR3 region is CASSSPEGDEKLFF. The CDR3 bases are TGTGCCAGCAGCTCCCCGGAAGGGGATGAAAAACTGTTTTTT.

The chain recombines TRBV11-2 with TRBJ1-2, with 7 bases matching TRBD1. V shed 0 bases and J 4 bases; nucleotides not matched to a gene: 5. CDR3 length: 15 amino acids. Germline values: CDR1 SGHAT, CDR2 FQNNGV. The chain's CDR3 is CASSLDPTGSYGYTF. DNA for the CDR3: TGTGCCAGCAGCTTAGACCCGACAGGGTCCTATGGCTACACCTTC.

By sample share, this clone is medium-sized. V and J are TRBV6-1 and TRBJ1-6; TRBD1 is a possible D gene (6 bases). CDR3 length: 16 amino acids. V gave up 4 bases and J gave up 10 bases, with 20 bases separating them. Germline V gives CDR1 MNHNS, CDR2 SASEGT. The CDR3 sequence: CASSASSTGQGSPLHF. The CDR3 coding sequence is TGTGCCAGCAGTGCCTCTTCGACAGGTCAGGGATCACCCCTCCACTTT.

The genes are TRBV6-5 and TRBJ1-2; 7 bases map to TRBD1. Germline V gives CDR1 MNHEY, CDR2 SVGAGI. After removal of 7 bases from V and 7 bases from J, the junction contained 6 bases not matched to a gene. This CDR3 contains 12 residues. DNA of the CDR3: TGTGCCAGCACGGGGACAGCATCTGGCTACACCTTC. Translating gives CASTGTASGYTF.

This chain connects TRBV6-1 to TRBJ1-2; TRBD1 matches 9 bases. Germline CDR1 is MNHNS and CDR2 is SASEGT. The CDR3 loop spans 15 amino acids. The ends lost 0 bases at V and 4 bases at J; junction bases unmatched: 3. The CDR3 DNA is TGTGCCAGCAGTGAAGCAGGGGACAGGGTCTATGGCTACACCTTC. This gives the protein CASSEAGDRVYGYTF.

V usage is TRBV10-3 and J usage is TRBJ1-2, with D possibly being TRBD1 (5 bases). V shed 3 bases and J shed 4 bases, with 12 bases lying between them. CDR3 length: 14 amino acids. Germline V gene data show CDR1 as ENHRY and CDR2 as SYGVKD. CDR3 sequence reads: CAISDLGGGYGYTF. CDR3 sequence (DNA): TGTGCCATCAGTGACCTGGGGGGAGGCTATGGCTACACCTTC.

This chain joins TRBV6-6 and TRBJ2-1; the match to TRBD2 covers 11 bases. Germline lookup yields CDR1 MNHNY and CDR2 SVGAGI (reference sequence). Losses at the gene ends were 2 bases for V and 5 bases for J; bases not matched to a gene: 5. The CDR3 is 16 amino acids. CDR3 in amino acids: CASSYGLAGGHNEQFF. The CDR3 nucleotides are TGTGCCAGCAGTTACGGGCTAGCGGGGGGCCACAATGAGCAGTTCTTC.

V gene TRBV6-1 combines with J gene TRBJ1-3; D is unresolved. V lost 8 bases and J lost 3, with 11 bases in between. From germline, CDR1 is MNHNS and CDR2 SASEGT. The CDR3 length is 13 residues. The CDR3 here is CASWRTIGNTIYF. The CDR3 bases are TGTGCCAGCTGGAGGACGATTGGAAACACCATATATTTT.

This clone came up a few times. The chain combines TRBV7-9 with TRBJ1-1; possibly TRBD1 for D (6 bases). This CDR3 comprises 13 residues. Germline V CDR1 and CDR2: SEHNR, FQNEAQ (reference sequence). Trimming shortened V by 7 bases and J by 1 base, and 10 bases separated the two germline ends. CDR3: CASNGQPNTEAFF. In DNA, the CDR3 is TGTGCCAGCAACGGACAGCCGAACACTGAAGCTTTCTTT.

This clone was picked up many times. This chain joins TRBV9 and TRBJ1-1, with TRBD1 as a possible D gene (5 bases). Germline V gives CDR1 SGDLS, CDR2 YYNGEE. The V gene lost 0 bases and the J gene lost 2 bases, with 17 bases spanning the gap. The CDR3 has 17 amino acids. CDR3 sequence reads: CASSVGAGGTLNTEAFF. CDR3 DNA: TGTGCCAGCAGCGTAGGGGCGGGGGGGACCTTAAACACTGAAGCTTTCTTT.

The chain is built from TRBV7-9 and TRBJ2-5, with a weak D call TRBD2 (5 bases). Germline V gene data show CDR1 as SEHNR and CDR2 as FQNEAQ (reference sequence). V was cut by 1 base and J by 5 bases, with 14 bases left in between. This CDR3 comprises 15 residues. CDR3 amino acids: CASSLGGGREETQYF. The CDR3 region has the DNA TGTGCCAGCAGCTTAGGAGGCGGGCGTGAGGAGACCCAGTACTTC.

This sequence joins TRBV7-9 and TRBJ2-1; perhaps TRBD1 as D (6 bases). V was shortened by 6 bases and J by 2 bases, with 20 bases between the two germline ends. The CDR3 extends over 17 amino acids. Germline CDR1 and CDR2: SEHNR and FQNEAQ (reference sequence). This CDR3 is CASSSAAEQGTYNEQFF. The DNA for the CDR3 is TGTGCCAGCAGTTCCGCGGCGGAACAGGGAACCTACAATGAGCAGTTCTTC.

A few counts support this clone. This chain links TRBV19 with TRBJ1-3; unclear D gene. V lost 5 bases and J 8 bases, leaving 10 bases between the germline ends. CDR1 is LNHDA and CDR2 is SQIVND in the germline V gene (reference sequence). The CDR3 is made up of 12 amino acids. Here the CDR3 DNA reads TGTGCCAGTAGTCCCGAGGGCGACACCATATATTTT. The encoded protein is CASSPEGDTIYF.

This clone was counted only a few times. This chain connects TRBV2 to TRBJ1-5; 8 bases fit TRBD1. Looked up from germline, CDR1 is SNHLY and CDR2 is FYNNEI. This CDR3 comprises 17 residues. V dropped 7 bases and J dropped 0; count of bases not matched to a gene: 11. The CDR3 protein is CASTRTGRTYSNQPQHF. The CDR3 bases are TGTGCCAGCACCAGGACAGGGAGGACTTATAGCAATCAGCCCCAGCATTTT.

This clone has only one observation. J is TRBJ2-5 and V is TRBV4-2; TRBD2 matches 8 bases. This CDR3 has 16 amino acids. From germline, CDR1 is LGHNA and CDR2 YNFKEQ. J lost 4 bases, V lost 1 base, and 8 bases had no gene match. The CDR3 protein is CASSQVSGGAGETQYF. The DNA for the CDR3 is TGTGCCAGCAGCCAAGTTTCCGGGGGGGCCGGAGAGACCCAGTACTTC.

The chain couples TRBV4-1 to TRBJ1-2; D is perhaps TRBD1 (5 bases). The CDR3 totals 15 residues. The V and J ends lost 2 bases and 1 base respectively, with 11 bases between them. Germline loops: CDR1 MGHRA, CDR2 YSYEKL. The DNA of the CDR3 is TGCGCCAGCAGCCAATTAGGAGGGGATAACTATGGCTACACCTTC. Translating it yields CASSQLGGDNYGYTF.

This clone was counted between two and nine times. This rearrangement joins TRBV6-5 to TRBJ2-7, with TRBD2 as a possible D gene (5 bases). Trimming pared 2 bases from V and 2 bases from J, leaving 10 bases between. Germline-derived CDR1 and CDR2 are MNHEY and SVGAGI. The CDR3 loop spans 14 amino acids. CDR3 region: CASSYEGIAYEQYF. The CDR3 DNA sequence: TGTGCCAGCAGTTACGAGGGTATCGCCTACGAGCAGTACTTC.

The chain couples TRBV5-6 to TRBJ1-1; D may be TRBD1 (5 bases). CDR1 SGHDT and CDR2 YYEEEE come from the germline V gene. The CDR3 has 14 residues. V gave up 3 bases and J gave up 7 bases, with 16 bases separating them. CDR3 residues: CASSSTRDYREAFF. The CDR3, as DNA: TGTGCCAGCAGCTCGACCCGGGACTACCGTGAAGCTTTCTTT. The full variable domain, its missing parts supplied by reference TRBV5-6 and TRBJ1-1, is DAGVTQSPTHLIKTRGQQVTLRCSPKSGHDTVSWYQQALGQGPQFIFQYYEEEERQRGNFPDRFSGHQFPNYSSELNVNALLLGDSALYLCASSSTRDYREAFFGQGTRLTVV.

This chain joins TRBV9 and TRBJ2-1, with 7 bases aligning to TRBD2. Trimming at V came to 0 bases and at J to 5 bases, leaving 5 bases not matched to a gene. The CDR3 totals 15 residues. Germline CDR1 reads SGDLS; CDR2 reads YYNGEE. In DNA, the CDR3 is TGTGCCAGCAGCGTAGATGGCGGGGGAAACAATGAGCAGTTCTTC. Translated, it gives CASSVDGGGNNEQFF.